The 23 T cell receptor beta chains presented below share a single source sample, sequenced in a study of cytomegalovirus exposure and HLA in healthy donors. A multiplex PCR was run with 60 Vbeta primers and 13 Jbeta primers. Repertoires were generated with immunoSEQ multiplex PCR, while TCRdb's copy carries only in-frame clones and drops some. The sample includes approximately 71,000 clones. The sample taken for sequencing was PBMCs. The receptors originated from a female donor in good health and CMV-seropositive.

The genes are TRBV7-9 and TRBJ2-1; a possible D gene is TRBD1 (6 bases). Germline V lookup: CDR1 SEHNR, CDR2 FQNEAQ (reference sequence). V was trimmed by 7 bases and J by 3 bases, leaving 16 bases between them. The CDR3 spans 15 residues. The CDR3 nucleotides are TGTGCCAGCATCTCTGGACGGGGACACTACAATGAGCAGTTCTTC. Protein sequence: CASISGRGHYNEQFF.

The chain links TRBV18 to TRBJ2-7, with D possibly matching TRBD1 (8 bases). Trimming stripped 0 bases from V and 6 bases from J, with 15 bases between. This CDR3 contains 15 residues. Per the germline V gene, CDR1 is KGHSH and CDR2 is LQKENI. DNA of the CDR3: TGTGCCAGCTCACCACCAACAGGGGGGGATTCCGAGCAGTACTTC. It is translated as CASSPPTGGDSEQYF.

V gene TRBV5-1 combines with J gene TRBJ2-2; 12 bases are shared with TRBD2. The V segment lost 3 bases and the J segment 0 bases; nucleotides outside the gene matches: 6. Germline assignment: CDR1 SGHRS and CDR2 YFSETQ. The CDR3 loop spans 18 amino acids. As DNA, the CDR3 is TGCGCCAGCAGCTATGGACTAGCGGGGTACGCGAACACCGGGGAGCTGTTTTTT. Encoded protein: CASSYGLAGYANTGELFF. Based on the CDR3 plus reference TRBV5-1 and TRBJ2-2, the full variable domain is KAGVTQTPRYLIKTRGQQVTLSCSPISGHRSVSWYQQTPGQGLQFLFEYFSETQRNKGNFPGRFSGRQFSNSRSEMNVSTLELGDSALYLCASSYGLAGYANTGELFFGEGSRLTVL.

The genes are TRBV4-1 and TRBJ2-7; a weak D match, TRBD1 (5 bases). Germline V gene sequence: CDR1 MGHRA, CDR2 YSYEKL. V lost 3 bases and J 6 bases, leaving 21 bases between the germline ends. The CDR3 spans 16 residues. The CDR3 region is CASSQTVGDPPSEQYF. The CDR3 DNA sequence: TGCGCCAGCAGCCAGACAGTCGGAGACCCCCCCAGCGAGCAGTACTTC.

The V gene is TRBV6-5, the J gene TRBJ1-1, with 7 positions matching TRBD1. V trimming: 4 bases; J trimming: 5 bases; junction bases outside the gene matches: 4. The CDR3 totals 13 residues. Germline V gene sequence: CDR1 MNHEY, CDR2 SVGAGI. CDR3 sequence: CASSSRGRTEAFF. CDR3 sequence (DNA): TGTGCCAGCAGTTCAAGGGGGCGAACTGAAGCTTTCTTT.

Its frequency marks this clone as medium-sized. The V and J genes are TRBV11-2 and TRBJ2-1; 12 bases match TRBD2. The CDR3 is made up of 18 amino acids. Unmatched junction bases numbered 14, after V lost 4 bases and J lost 7 bases. CDR1 and CDR2 (germline): SGHAT, FQNNGV. In DNA form, the CDR3 reads TGTGCCAGCAGCTCCCAGGGTGGATCGCTAGCGGGGGGGAATGAGCAGTTCTTC. This translates into CASSSQGGSLAGGNEQFF.

CDR3 nucleotide sequence: TGTGCCAGCAGCTTAAGACAGGAGACCTACGAGCAGTACTTC. This sequence encodes CASSLRQETYEQYF. The chain couples TRBV13 to TRBJ2-7; possible D gene TRBD1, 6 bases. CDR1 PRHDT and CDR2 FYEKMQ come from the germline V gene (reference sequence). This CDR3 is 14 amino acids long. V was clipped by 2 bases and J by 2 bases, with 10 bases between them. Combining the CDR3 with reference TRBV13 and TRBJ2-7 gives the whole variable domain AAGVIQSPRHLIKEKRETATLKCYPIPRHDTVYWYQQGPGQDPQFLISFYEKMQSDKGSIPDRFSAQQFSDYHSELNMSSLELGDSALYFCASSLRQETYEQYFGPGTRLTVT.

V is TRBV5-1 and J is TRBJ1-1; TRBD1 is a possible D gene (5 bases). Germline values: CDR1 SGHRS, CDR2 YFSETQ. V was shortened by 0 bases and J by 1 base, with 10 bases between the two germline ends. This CDR3 is 15 amino acids long. CDR3 nucleotides: TGCGCCAGCAGCTTGGTTGGGGGGGGGAACACTGAAGCTTTCTTT. Translating it yields CASSLVGGGNTEAFF.

V gene TRBV28 combines with J gene TRBJ2-5; possibly TRBD1 for D (6 bases). Germline CDR1 reads MDHEN; CDR2 reads SYDVKM. The CDR3 consists of 16 residues. The V end lost 2 bases, the J end lost 1 base, and 14 bases lay between the germline ends. CDR3 in DNA: TGTGCCAGCAGTTTACGTCCAACAGGGTTCCAAGAGACCCAGTACTTC. Its translation: CASSLRPTGFQETQYF.

The rearrangement uses TRBV6-5 and TRBJ1-5, with unresolved D. The germline V gene has CDR1 MNHEY and CDR2 SVGAGI. Between the trimmed V and J ends, which lost 0 bases and 4 bases, there was a span of 13 bases. The CDR3 runs 16 residues. The CDR3 DNA sequence: TGTGCCAGCAGTTACTCGTGGGCAATCCGAAATCAGCCCCAGCATTTT. Amino acids: CASSYSWAIRNQPQHF.

The chain is built from TRBV12-5 and TRBJ2-1, with 9 bases identical to TRBD1. The germline V gene has CDR1 LGHNT and CDR2 FRNRAP. This CDR3 spans 14 amino acids. The J segment lost 10 bases and the V segment lost 1 base, leaving 5 bases of the junction unmatched. CDR3 sequence (DNA): TGTGCTAGTGGTTTGGGGACAGGGGTTGAGGAGCAGTTCTTC. The encoded protein is CASGLGTGVEEQFF.

The chain has TRBV7-3 and TRBJ1-1; D not certain. The CDR3 contains 13 residues. In germline, CDR1 is SGHTA, CDR2 FQGTGA. Trimming removed 5 bases from V and 4 bases from J, with 11 bases in between. CDR3 amino acids: CASSPYLVTEAFF. CDR3 nucleotide sequence: TGTGCCAGCAGCCCCTATCTCGTCACTGAAGCTTTCTTT.

CDR3: CASSETGGNSPLHF. The DNA for the CDR3 is TGTGCCAGTAGCGAGACAGGGGGCAATTCACCCCTCCACTTT. The rearrangement uses TRBV19 and TRBJ1-6, with TRBD1 matching over 10 bases. CDR3 length equals 14 residues. Germline V CDR1 and CDR2: LNHDA, SQIVND (reference sequence). V lost 6 bases and J lost 7; bases outside the gene matches: 3.

The chain carries TRBV7-6 and TRBJ1-2, with a possible D match to TRBD1 (6 bases). V gave up 3 bases and J gave up 3 bases, with 8 bases separating them. This CDR3 is 13 amino acids long. Germline V gene lookup returns CDR1 SGHVS and CDR2 FNYEAQ. The CDR3 region has the DNA TGTGCCAGCAGCTTCCAGGGGTACTATGGCTACACCTTC. This sequence encodes CASSFQGYYGYTF.

The chain is built from TRBV4-2 and TRBJ2-7, with unresolved D. CDR1 is LGHNA, CDR2 YNFKEQ, per germline. Trimming removed 1 base from V and 3 bases from J, with 10 bases in between. The length of the CDR3 is 14 residues. As DNA, the CDR3 is TGTGCCAGCAGCCAAGGCGGTAAAGACTACGAGCAGTACTTC. Protein sequence: CASSQGGKDYEQYF.

The chain carries TRBV6-5 and TRBJ2-7; perhaps TRBD1 as D (5 bases). The germline V and J ends were trimmed by 0 bases and 1 base, with 10 bases remaining between them. CDR1 is MNHEY and CDR2 is SVGAGI in the germline V gene. The CDR3 is 15 residues long. The CDR3 DNA reads TGTGCCAGCAGTTACTCGAAGCAGGGTTCCTACGAGCAGTACTTC. This translates into CASSYSKQGSYEQYF.

As to this clone: The junction differs from germline at one of its ends, possibly a read error. The chain couples TRBV7-7 to TRBJ2-5; 10 bases line up with TRBD1. The CDR3 runs 15 residues. Germline CDR1 SSHAT, CDR2 FNYEAQ (reference sequence). This CDR3 reads CASSLQGQGLGTQYF. CDR3 bases: TGTGCTAGCAGCCTTCAGGGACAGGGGCTCGGGACCCAGTACTTC.

J is TRBJ1-1 and V is TRBV5-5, with a weak D call TRBD1 (5 bases). Deletions cut 1 base from V and 4 bases from J, with 14 bases between. This CDR3 has 15 amino acids. Germline V gene lookup returns CDR1 SGHKS and CDR2 YYEKEE (reference sequence). The CDR3 region is CASSLYYTRATEAFF. The CDR3 nucleotides are TGTGCCAGCAGCTTGTATTACACCAGGGCCACTGAAGCTTTCTTT.

The rearrangement uses TRBV27 and TRBJ2-7, with TRBD2 as a possible D gene (6 bases). CDR1 MNHEY and CDR2 SMNVEV come from the germline V gene (reference sequence). The CDR3 contains 14 residues. The V gene lost 2 bases and the J gene lost 4 bases, with 12 bases spanning the gap. The DNA of the CDR3 is TGTGCCAGCAGTTTAACGGGACGGGGGTACGAGCAGTACTTC. It is translated as CASSLTGRGYEQYF.

Written as DNA, the CDR3 is TGTGCCAGCAGCCAAACTACCTTCAATGAGCAGTTCTTC. Translation gives CASSQTTFNEQFF. V usage is TRBV14 and J usage is TRBJ2-1, with D unresolved. Deletions cut 2 bases from V and 6 bases from J, with 8 bases between. Germline assignment: CDR1 SGHDN and CDR2 FVKESK. The CDR3 extends over 13 amino acids.

The V gene is TRBV7-9, the J gene TRBJ2-5, with TRBD1 identical over 7 bases. The CDR3 is made up of 15 amino acids. Losses at the gene ends were 5 bases for V and 4 bases for J; bases not matched to a gene: 10. CDR1 and CDR2 from the germline V gene are SEHNR and FQNEAQ (reference sequence). The DNA for the CDR3 is TGTGCCAGCAGCGTCGGGCTAGGGGGCGGAGAGACCCAGTACTTC. Protein sequence: CASSVGLGGGETQYF.

The chain is built from TRBV4-3 and TRBJ1-4; D possibly corresponds to TRBD1 (6 bases). This CDR3 contains 16 residues. With 4 bases removed from V and 0 bases from J, the gap between germline ends came to 12 bases. Germline CDR1 LGHNA, CDR2 YSLEER. CDR3 coding DNA: TGCGCCAGCAGCCCTGAATACAGGGCAACTAATGAAAAACTGTTTTTT. This codes for CASSPEYRATNEKLFF.

This chain uses TRBV11-3 with TRBJ2-7; the match to TRBD1 covers 12 bases. Germline V CDR1 and CDR2: SGHNT, YENEEA. The CDR3 contains 15 residues. With 2 bases clipped from V and 5 bases from J, the junction kept 4 bases outside the gene matches. The CDR3 sequence: CASSLSGTGGDEQYF. CDR3 bases: TGTGCCAGCAGCTTAAGCGGGACAGGGGGCGACGAGCAGTACTTC.